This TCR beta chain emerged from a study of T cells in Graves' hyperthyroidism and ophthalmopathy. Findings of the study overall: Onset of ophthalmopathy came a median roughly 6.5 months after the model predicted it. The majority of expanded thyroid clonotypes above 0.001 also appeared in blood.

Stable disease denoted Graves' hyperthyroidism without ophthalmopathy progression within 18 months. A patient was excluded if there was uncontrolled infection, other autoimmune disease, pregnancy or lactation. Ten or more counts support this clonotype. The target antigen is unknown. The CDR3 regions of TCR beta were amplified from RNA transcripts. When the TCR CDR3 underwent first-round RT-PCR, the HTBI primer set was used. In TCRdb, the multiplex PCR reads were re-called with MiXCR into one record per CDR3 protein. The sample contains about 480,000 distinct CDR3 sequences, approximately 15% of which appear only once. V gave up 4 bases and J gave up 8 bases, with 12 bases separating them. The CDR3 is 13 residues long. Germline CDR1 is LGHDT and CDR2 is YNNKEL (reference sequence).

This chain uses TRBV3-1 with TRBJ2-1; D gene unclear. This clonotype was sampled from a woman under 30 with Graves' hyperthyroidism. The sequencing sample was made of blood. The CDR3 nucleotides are TGTGCCAGCAGCCTTCTCGCGTCCCATGAGCAGTTCTTC. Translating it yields CASSLLASHEQFF.